This record concerns one T cell receptor beta chain sequence. The data derive from a study of blood T cell repertoires in COVID-19. Whole-study context: PBMCs, B-cell-depleted T cells, or T cells were the source of the cDNA or gDNA that made up the material.

This CDR3 contains 13 residues. Trimming took 5 bases from V and 3 from J, leaving 9 bases between them. The germline CDR1 and CDR2 sequences are SGHDT and YYEEEE. In the source study's methods: Nucleated cell counts were estimated from reference gene primer amplification. This table comes from immunoSEQ multiplex PCR, and its TCRdb copy is limited to in-frame clones, with some not included. V, J and clone size were drawn from that table, and D and trimming were deduced from the DNA. In the table there are under 250,000 clones, 89% of which are singletons. Sequencing was carried out using peripheral blood. The chain carries TRBV5-6 and TRBJ2-1; D perhaps matches TRBD2 (5 bases). This sequence originates from a woman between 40 and 55 years old with acute or convalescent COVID-19. In DNA form, the CDR3 reads TGTGCCAGCAGATCCGGGATCTACAATGAGCAGTTCTTC. Translated: CASRSGIYNEQFF.